This TCR beta chain was sequenced for a study of blood T cell repertoires in COVID-19. Whole-study context: The origin of the acute and convalescent COVID-19 samples was the United States, Italy and Spain. In each case, the material was cDNA or gDNA derived from T cells, B-cell-depleted T cells, or PBMCs.

Germline CDR1 reads SQVTM; CDR2 reads ANQGSEA. Unmatched junction bases numbered 7, after V lost 5 bases and J lost 4 bases. CDR3 size: 14 residues. Original processing methods: Amplification of reference gene primers was used by the study to estimate nucleated cell counts. Profiled with immunoSEQ multiplex PCR; TCRdb holds only in-frame clones, not every one. D and trimming were read from the DNA, whereas the V and J calls and clone size are those reported in that table. Here the sample spans roughly 90,000 clones, around 86% being singletons. Sequences were obtained from peripheral blood. The chain couples TRBV29-1 to TRBJ1-1, with TRBD1 matching over 10 bases. The sequence was obtained from a woman in her seventies with acute or convalescent COVID-19. For the CDR3, the DNA is TGCAGCGTTATGGACAGGGGGGAGGTCACTGAAGCTTTCTTT. It yields the protein CSVMDRGEVTEAFF.